Listed below are T cell receptor beta chains from one sample, sequenced in a study of radiation and T cells in renal cell carcinoma. The assay was immunoSEQ multiplex PCR, and TCRdb's table has in-frame clones only and misses some. This repertoire shows some 76,000 clones, around 80% found once; its top ten account for 5.8%. Sequencing used blood, obtained from a patient whose treatment included radiotherapy and nephrectomy. The receptor set was obtained from a man in his sixties with renal cell carcinoma. The CDR3 runs from the conserved cysteine through the conserved F or W. Each record gives: D gene, J gene, V gene, clone size, CDR3 DNA, CDR3 protein. The D gene is left open where the match is weak. Clone size is not always given. Where it is, it says once, few, many or a class for expanded clones.

d_call: .; j_call: TRBJ1-2; v_call: TRBV11-2; clone_size: .; cdr3_nt: TGTGCCAGCAGCTTACAAGGTTCACAGGGAGGCGGCTACACCTTC; cdr3_aa: CASSLQGSQGGGYTF
d_call: TRBD2; j_call: TRBJ2-3; v_call: TRBV6-6; clone_size: .; cdr3_nt: TGTGCCAGCAGGCTAATAGCGGGAGCTCGAGATACGCAGTATTTT; cdr3_aa: CASRLIAGARDTQYF
d_call: TRBD1; j_call: TRBJ2-6; v_call: TRBV19; clone_size: .; cdr3_nt: TGTGCCAGTCTTCCGGGACAGGGAGCCTCTGGGGCCAACGTCCTGACTTTC; cdr3_aa: CASLPGQGASGANVLTF
d_call: .; j_call: TRBJ1-1; v_call: TRBV7-3; clone_size: once; cdr3_nt: TGTGCCAGCAGCTTAGACGGGGGGACTGAAGCTTTCTTT; cdr3_aa: CASSLDGGTEAFF
d_call: TRBD2; j_call: TRBJ2-5; v_call: TRBV15; clone_size: .; cdr3_nt: TGTGCCACCAGCAGAAGTGGACTAGTGGGTGGAGAGACCCAGTACTTC; cdr3_aa: CATSRSGLVGGETQYF
d_call: .; j_call: TRBJ2-2; v_call: TRBV27; clone_size: .; cdr3_nt: TGTGCCAGCAGTTTAACGGCGACTAGTTCGCCGAACACCGGGGAGCTGTTTTTT; cdr3_aa: CASSLTATSSPNTGELFF
d_call: .; j_call: TRBJ2-4; v_call: TRBV19; clone_size: .; cdr3_nt: TGTGCCAGTAGTATGTCGGAAGGATTCGGTTCCAAAAACATTCAGTACTTC; cdr3_aa: CASSMSEGFGSKNIQYF
d_call: .; j_call: TRBJ2-7; v_call: TRBV6-5; clone_size: .; cdr3_nt: TGTGCCAGCAGTTACTCCAGCTGGGCGGGGACCTACGAGCAGTACTTC; cdr3_aa: CASSYSSWAGTYEQYF
d_call: .; j_call: TRBJ1-4; v_call: TRBV7-6; clone_size: .; cdr3_nt: TGTGCCAGCAGCTTAGGGGGCGGAAGTAATGAAAAACTGTTTTTT; cdr3_aa: CASSLGGGSNEKLFF
d_call: .; j_call: TRBJ1-2; v_call: TRBV25-1; clone_size: .; cdr3_nt: TGTGCCAGCAGTGATCCCGGGGGAGGAAGGAACTATGGCTACACCTTC; cdr3_aa: CASSDPGGGRNYGYTF
d_call: .; j_call: TRBJ1-5; v_call: TRBV28; clone_size: .; cdr3_nt: TGTGCCAGCAGTTTTTCTCTCGGCAATCAGCCCCAGCATTTT; cdr3_aa: CASSFSLGNQPQHF
d_call: .; j_call: TRBJ2-1; v_call: TRBV5-1; clone_size: .; cdr3_nt: TGCGCCAGCAGCTCCTCTCTAGAGAACAATGAGCAGTTCTTC; cdr3_aa: CASSSSLENNEQFF
d_call: TRBD2; j_call: TRBJ2-1; v_call: TRBV27; clone_size: .; cdr3_nt: TGTGCCACCAACCCCAGCGGGAGAACAAATGAGCAGTTCTTC; cdr3_aa: CATNPSGRTNEQFF
d_call: .; j_call: TRBJ2-2; v_call: TRBV4-1; clone_size: .; cdr3_nt: TGCGCCAGCAGCCAAGACGGGACCGGGGAGCTGTTTTTT; cdr3_aa: CASSQDGTGELFF
d_call: .; j_call: TRBJ1-1; v_call: TRBV7-6; clone_size: .; cdr3_nt: TGTGCCAGCAGCTTAAGCCACCTTCCTTCGAACACTGAAGCTTTCTTT; cdr3_aa: CASSLSHLPSNTEAFF
d_call: .; j_call: TRBJ2-5; v_call: TRBV4-3; clone_size: once; cdr3_nt: TGCGCCAGCAGCCAAGAAGGGGCGGCACAAGAGACCCAGTACTTC; cdr3_aa: CASSQEGAAQETQYF
d_call: .; j_call: TRBJ2-3; v_call: TRBV28; clone_size: .; cdr3_nt: TGTGCCTCCACCAACCCCCGCAAGGCCACAGATACGCAGTATTTT; cdr3_aa: CASTNPRKATDTQYF
d_call: .; j_call: TRBJ2-2; v_call: TRBV6-1; clone_size: .; cdr3_nt: TGTGCCAGCAGGAGGTCCCGGGAGCTGTTTTTT; cdr3_aa: CASRRSRELFF
d_call: .; j_call: TRBJ1-1; v_call: TRBV5-1; clone_size: .; cdr3_nt: TGCGCCAGCAGCTTGAGCAGAAACACTGAAGCTTTCTTT; cdr3_aa: CASSLSRNTEAFF
d_call: .; j_call: TRBJ2-5; v_call: TRBV6-5; clone_size: .; cdr3_nt: TGTGCCAGCAGTTACTCGAGGGGCCAAGAGACCCAGTACTTC; cdr3_aa: CASSYSRGQETQYF
d_call: .; j_call: TRBJ2-1; v_call: TRBV7-2; clone_size: few; cdr3_nt: TGTGCCAGCACCGAGGGTGTCGATGAGCAGTTCTTC; cdr3_aa: CASTEGVDEQFF
d_call: .; j_call: TRBJ2-1; v_call: TRBV6-6; clone_size: .; cdr3_nt: TGTGCCAGCAGTTACACCGCGTCCCTCTACAATGAGCAGTTCTTC; cdr3_aa: CASSYTASLYNEQFF
d_call: TRBD2; j_call: TRBJ2-1; v_call: TRBV6-1; clone_size: .; cdr3_nt: TGTGCCAGCAGTGAACGACGGGAGGGCCGTGGGAAGCAGTTCTTC; cdr3_aa: CASSERREGRGKQFF
d_call: TRBD2; j_call: TRBJ2-2; v_call: TRBV7-9; clone_size: .; cdr3_nt: TGTGCCAGCACTTCGGCCCTGGGACTAGCGGGCCGTACCGGGGAGCTGTTTTTT; cdr3_aa: CASTSALGLAGRTGELFF
d_call: .; j_call: TRBJ2-7; v_call: TRBV27; clone_size: .; cdr3_nt: TGTGCCAGCAGCACGTACGGCAACCACTACGAGCAGTACTTC; cdr3_aa: CASSTYGNHYEQYF
d_call: .; j_call: TRBJ2-6; v_call: TRBV6-1; clone_size: few; cdr3_nt: TGTGCCAGCAGTGGGGGACGGGGAGGCTCTGGGGCCAACGTCCTGACTTTC; cdr3_aa: CASSGGRGGSGANVLTF
d_call: TRBD1; j_call: TRBJ2-7; v_call: TRBV7-2; clone_size: .; cdr3_nt: TGTGCCAGCAGCTTATGGTCCGGACAGGGTGTACACGAGCAGTACTTC; cdr3_aa: CASSLWSGQGVHEQYF
d_call: .; j_call: TRBJ1-3; v_call: TRBV5-5; clone_size: .; cdr3_nt: TGTGCCAGCAGCTTGGCCAATGCTATAGTTGCTGGAAACACCATATATTTT; cdr3_aa: CASSLANAIVAGNTIYF
d_call: .; j_call: TRBJ2-2; v_call: TRBV11-3; clone_size: .; cdr3_nt: TGTGCCAGCAGCTCGAGGGGTTCTGGGGAGCTGTTTTTT; cdr3_aa: CASSSRGSGELFF
d_call: TRBD2; j_call: TRBJ2-7; v_call: TRBV6-5; clone_size: .; cdr3_nt: TGTGCCAGCAGTTTAGGGGGACTAGCGGTATCCTACGAGCAGTACTTC; cdr3_aa: CASSLGGLAVSYEQYF
d_call: .; j_call: TRBJ2-7; v_call: TRBV11-3; clone_size: .; cdr3_nt: TGTGCCAGCAGCTCTGGCTCGACGAGCACCTACGAGCAGTACTTC; cdr3_aa: CASSSGSTSTYEQYF
d_call: .; j_call: TRBJ2-3; v_call: TRBV19; clone_size: .; cdr3_nt: TGTGCCAGTAGTGGGAGGATGGGCACAGATACGCAGTATTTT; cdr3_aa: CASSGRMGTDTQYF
d_call: .; j_call: TRBJ1-3; v_call: TRBV4-1; clone_size: .; cdr3_nt: TGCGCCAGCAGCCAAGATAGGGTTTCTGGAAACACCATATATTTT; cdr3_aa: CASSQDRVSGNTIYF
d_call: .; j_call: TRBJ2-6; v_call: TRBV14; clone_size: few; cdr3_nt: TGTGCCAGCAGCCTTTGGACACAGGGTGTCCTGACTTTC; cdr3_aa: CASSLWTQGVLTF
d_call: TRBD1; j_call: TRBJ2-3; v_call: TRBV7-2; clone_size: few; cdr3_nt: TGTGCCAGCAGTTCCGCGGGACAGGGCAACACAGATACGCAGTATTTT; cdr3_aa: CASSSAGQGNTDTQYF
d_call: .; j_call: TRBJ2-7; v_call: TRBV25-1; clone_size: .; cdr3_nt: TGTGCCAGCAGTGGAGTCCTGGGGGCCTCCTACGAGCAGTACTTC; cdr3_aa: CASSGVLGASYEQYF
d_call: .; j_call: TRBJ2-7; v_call: TRBV11-2; clone_size: many; cdr3_nt: TGTGCCAGCAGCTTACTTTCAGGATGGGGCCCCTACGAGCAGTACTTC; cdr3_aa: CASSLLSGWGPYEQYF
d_call: TRBD2; j_call: TRBJ2-1; v_call: TRBV7-3; clone_size: .; cdr3_nt: TGTGCCAGCAGCCCCCGACTAGCGAGAGATTACAATGAGCAGTTCTTC; cdr3_aa: CASSPRLARDYNEQFF
d_call: TRBD2; j_call: TRBJ2-1; v_call: TRBV5-1; clone_size: .; cdr3_nt: TGCGCCAGCAGCTTGGGCCTAGCGGCCCACAATGAGCAGTTCTTC; cdr3_aa: CASSLGLAAHNEQFF
d_call: TRBD2; j_call: TRBJ2-1; v_call: TRBV30; clone_size: .; cdr3_nt: TGTGCCTGGAGCCCCGGGGGGGATGAGCAGTTCTTC; cdr3_aa: CAWSPGGDEQFF
d_call: .; j_call: TRBJ1-2; v_call: TRBV5-5; clone_size: .; cdr3_nt: TGTGCCAGCAGCTTGGCGGGGGGGAGGTATGGCTACACCTTC; cdr3_aa: CASSLAGGRYGYTF
d_call: TRBD2; j_call: TRBJ2-1; v_call: TRBV7-2; clone_size: .; cdr3_nt: TGTGCCAGCAGCTTAAAGGAGTGGACTAGTGTTCGGGTCCACAATGAGCAGTTCTTC; cdr3_aa: CASSLKEWTSVRVHNEQFF
d_call: .; j_call: TRBJ2-1; v_call: TRBV19; clone_size: .; cdr3_nt: TGTGCCAGTAGCTCCCCGGGGGCGGCGGACCGTGTCTCCTACAATGAGCAGTTCTTC; cdr3_aa: CASSSPGAADRVSYNEQFF